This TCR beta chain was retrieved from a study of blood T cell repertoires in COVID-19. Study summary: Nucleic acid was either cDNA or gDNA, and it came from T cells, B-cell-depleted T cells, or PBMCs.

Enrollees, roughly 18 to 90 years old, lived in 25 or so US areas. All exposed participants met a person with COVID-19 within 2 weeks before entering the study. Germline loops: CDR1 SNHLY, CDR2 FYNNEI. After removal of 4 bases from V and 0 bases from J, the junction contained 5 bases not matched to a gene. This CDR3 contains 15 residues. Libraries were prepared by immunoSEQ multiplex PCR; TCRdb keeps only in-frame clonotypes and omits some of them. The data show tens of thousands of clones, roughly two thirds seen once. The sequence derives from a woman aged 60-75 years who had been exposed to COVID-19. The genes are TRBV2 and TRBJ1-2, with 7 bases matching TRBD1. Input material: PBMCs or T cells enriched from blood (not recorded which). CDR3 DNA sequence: TGTGCCAGCAGTGCCGCAGGGGGTTCTAACTATGGCTACACCTTC. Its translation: CASSAAGGSNYGYTF.